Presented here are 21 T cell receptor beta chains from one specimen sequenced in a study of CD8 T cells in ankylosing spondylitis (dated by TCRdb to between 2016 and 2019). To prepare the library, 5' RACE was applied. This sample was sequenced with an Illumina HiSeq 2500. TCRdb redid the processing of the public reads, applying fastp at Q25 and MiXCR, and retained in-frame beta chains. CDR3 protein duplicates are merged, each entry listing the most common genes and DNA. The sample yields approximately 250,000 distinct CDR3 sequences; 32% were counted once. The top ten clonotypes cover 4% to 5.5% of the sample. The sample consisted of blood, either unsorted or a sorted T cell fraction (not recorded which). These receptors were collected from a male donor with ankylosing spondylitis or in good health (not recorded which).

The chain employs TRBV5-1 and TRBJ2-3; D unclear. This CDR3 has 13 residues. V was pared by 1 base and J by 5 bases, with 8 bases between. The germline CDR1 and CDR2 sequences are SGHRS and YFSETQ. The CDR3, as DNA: TGCGCCAGCAGCTTGATAATCGAAGATACGCAGTATTTT. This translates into CASSLIIEDTQYF.

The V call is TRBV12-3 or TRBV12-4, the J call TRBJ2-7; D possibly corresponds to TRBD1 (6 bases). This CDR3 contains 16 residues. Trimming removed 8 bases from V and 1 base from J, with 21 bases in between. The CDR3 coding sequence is TGTGCCAGCCAGAGAGGGGGTGGAATGGGGTCCTACGAGCAGTACTTC. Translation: CASQRGGGMGSYEQYF.

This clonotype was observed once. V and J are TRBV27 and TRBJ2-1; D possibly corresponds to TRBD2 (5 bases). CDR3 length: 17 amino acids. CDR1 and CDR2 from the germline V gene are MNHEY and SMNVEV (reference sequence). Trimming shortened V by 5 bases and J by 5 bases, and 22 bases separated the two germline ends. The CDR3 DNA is TGTGCCAGCAGTCGGGGTCAACTTACGGCAAAAAACAATGAGCAGTTCTTC. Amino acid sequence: CASSRGQLTAKNNEQFF.

The CDR3 reads CASSYSSGTRETQYF. The CDR3 nucleotides are TGTGCCAGCAGTTACTCGTCGGGGACCCGAGAGACCCAGTACTTC. The chain is built from TRBV6-5 and TRBJ2-5; D is tentatively TRBD1 or TRBD2 (5 bases each). CDR3 length: 15 residues. V was clipped by 0 bases and J by 4 bases, with 12 bases between them. The germline V gene encodes CDR1 MNHEY and CDR2 SVGAGI.

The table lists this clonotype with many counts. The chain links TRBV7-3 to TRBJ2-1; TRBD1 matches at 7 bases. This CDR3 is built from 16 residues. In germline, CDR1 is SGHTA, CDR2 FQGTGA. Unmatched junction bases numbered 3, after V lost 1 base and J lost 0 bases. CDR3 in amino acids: CASSLRGQSSYNEQFF. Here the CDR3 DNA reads TGTGCCAGCAGCTTAAGGGGACAGAGCTCCTACAATGAGCAGTTCTTC.

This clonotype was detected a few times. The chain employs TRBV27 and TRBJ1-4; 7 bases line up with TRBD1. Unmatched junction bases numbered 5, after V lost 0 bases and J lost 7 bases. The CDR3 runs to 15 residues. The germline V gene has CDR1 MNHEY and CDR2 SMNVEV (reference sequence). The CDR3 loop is CASSLSGTVGEKLFF. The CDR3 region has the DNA TGTGCCAGCAGTTTATCGGGGACAGTCGGTGAAAAACTGTTTTTT.

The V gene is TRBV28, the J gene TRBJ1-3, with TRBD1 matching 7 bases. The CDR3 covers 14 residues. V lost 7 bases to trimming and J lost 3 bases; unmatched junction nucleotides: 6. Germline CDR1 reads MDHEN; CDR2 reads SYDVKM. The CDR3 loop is CASTPTGRGNTIYF. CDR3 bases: TGTGCCAGCACCCCGACAGGGCGTGGAAACACCATATATTTT.

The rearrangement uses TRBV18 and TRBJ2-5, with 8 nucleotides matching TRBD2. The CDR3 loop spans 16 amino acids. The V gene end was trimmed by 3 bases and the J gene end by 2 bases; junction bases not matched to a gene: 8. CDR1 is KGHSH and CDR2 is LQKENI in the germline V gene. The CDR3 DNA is TGTGCCAGCTCACCTCGAAGCGGGGGATGGCAAGAGACCCAGTACTTC. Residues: CASSPRSGGWQETQYF.

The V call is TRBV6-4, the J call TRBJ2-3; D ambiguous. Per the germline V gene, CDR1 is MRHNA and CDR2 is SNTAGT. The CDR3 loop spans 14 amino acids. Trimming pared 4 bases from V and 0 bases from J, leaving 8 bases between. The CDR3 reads CASSGSSSTDTQYF. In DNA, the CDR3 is TGTGCCAGCAGTGGAAGCTCTAGCACAGATACGCAGTATTTT.

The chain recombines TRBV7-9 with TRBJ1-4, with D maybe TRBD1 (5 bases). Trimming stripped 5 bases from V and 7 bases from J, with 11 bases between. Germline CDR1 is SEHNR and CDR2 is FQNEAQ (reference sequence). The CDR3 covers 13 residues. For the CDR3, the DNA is TGTGCCAGCAGCGGGGGAGGAAGTGAAAAACTGTTTTTT. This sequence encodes CASSGGGSEKLFF.

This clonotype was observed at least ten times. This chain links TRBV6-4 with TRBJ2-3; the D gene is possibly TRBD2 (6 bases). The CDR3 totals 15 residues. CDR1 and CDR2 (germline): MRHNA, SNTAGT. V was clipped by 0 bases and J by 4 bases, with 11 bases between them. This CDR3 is CASSDSAGGADTQYF. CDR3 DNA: TGTGCCAGCAGTGACTCAGCGGGTGGTGCAGATACGCAGTATTTT.

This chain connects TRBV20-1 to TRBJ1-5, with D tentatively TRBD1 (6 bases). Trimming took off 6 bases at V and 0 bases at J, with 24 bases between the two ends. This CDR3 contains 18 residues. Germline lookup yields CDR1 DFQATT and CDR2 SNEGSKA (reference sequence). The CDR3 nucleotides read TGCAGTGCAAGATACAGGGCCCTAGAGCCCGATAGCAATCAGCCCCAGCATTTT. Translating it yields CSARYRALEPDSNQPQHF.

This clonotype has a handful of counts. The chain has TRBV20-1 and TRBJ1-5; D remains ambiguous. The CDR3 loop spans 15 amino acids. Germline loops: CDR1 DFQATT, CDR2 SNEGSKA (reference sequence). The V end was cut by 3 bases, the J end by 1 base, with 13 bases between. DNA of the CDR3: TGCAGTGCTAGGGTCCCGCGGGTCAGCAATCAGCCCCAGCATTTT. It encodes CSARVPRVSNQPQHF.

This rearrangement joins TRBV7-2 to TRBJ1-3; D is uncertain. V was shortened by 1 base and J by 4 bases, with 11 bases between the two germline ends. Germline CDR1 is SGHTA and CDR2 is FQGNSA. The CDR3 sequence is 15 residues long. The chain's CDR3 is CASSLGVTRGNTIYF. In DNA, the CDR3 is TGTGCCAGCAGCTTAGGCGTAACTCGGGGAAACACCATATATTTT.

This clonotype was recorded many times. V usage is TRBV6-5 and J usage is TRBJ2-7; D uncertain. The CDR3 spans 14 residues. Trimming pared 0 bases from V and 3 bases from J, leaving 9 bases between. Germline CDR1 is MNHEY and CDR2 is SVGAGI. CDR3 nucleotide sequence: TGTGCCAGCAGTTACTCTCCAGGTGGCTACGAGCAGTACTTC. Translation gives CASSYSPGGYEQYF.

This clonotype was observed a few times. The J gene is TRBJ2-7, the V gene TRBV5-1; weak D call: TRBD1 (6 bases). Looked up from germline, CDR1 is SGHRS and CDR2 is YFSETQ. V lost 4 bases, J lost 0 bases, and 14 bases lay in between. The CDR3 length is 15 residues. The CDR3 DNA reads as TGCGCCAGCAGCCAGAAACAGGGCAGCTCCTACGAGCAGTACTTC. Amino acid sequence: CASSQKQGSSYEQYF.

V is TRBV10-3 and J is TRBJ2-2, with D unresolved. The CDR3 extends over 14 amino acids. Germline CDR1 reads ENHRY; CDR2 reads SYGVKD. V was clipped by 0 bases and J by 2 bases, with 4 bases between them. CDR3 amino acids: CAISESSNTGELFF. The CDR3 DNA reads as TGTGCCATCAGTGAGTCGTCCAACACCGGGGAGCTGTTTTTT.

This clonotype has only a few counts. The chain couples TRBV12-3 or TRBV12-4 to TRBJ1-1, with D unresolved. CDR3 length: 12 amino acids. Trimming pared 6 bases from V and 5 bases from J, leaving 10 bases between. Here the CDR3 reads CASSPSGTEAFF. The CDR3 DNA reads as TGTGCCAGCAGCCCCTCGGGGACTGAAGCTTTCTTT.

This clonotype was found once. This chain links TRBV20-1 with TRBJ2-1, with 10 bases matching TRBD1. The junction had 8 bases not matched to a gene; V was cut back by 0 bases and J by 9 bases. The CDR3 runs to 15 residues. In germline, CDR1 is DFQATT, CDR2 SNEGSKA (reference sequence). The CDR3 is CSARDSRQGAAEQFF. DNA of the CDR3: TGCAGTGCTAGAGACTCCAGACAGGGGGCTGCTGAGCAGTTCTTC.

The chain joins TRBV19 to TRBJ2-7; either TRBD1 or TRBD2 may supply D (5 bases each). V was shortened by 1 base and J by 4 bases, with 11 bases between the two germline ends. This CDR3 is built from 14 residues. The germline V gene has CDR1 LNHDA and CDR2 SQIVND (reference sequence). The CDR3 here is CASSIGGPAYEQYF. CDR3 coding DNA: TGTGCCAGTAGTATAGGGGGACCTGCATACGAGCAGTACTTC.

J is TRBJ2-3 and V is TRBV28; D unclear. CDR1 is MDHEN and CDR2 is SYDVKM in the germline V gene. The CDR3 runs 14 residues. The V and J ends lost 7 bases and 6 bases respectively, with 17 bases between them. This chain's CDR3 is CASNRHGPLDTQYF. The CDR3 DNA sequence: TGTGCCAGCAACAGACACGGACCTCTCGATACGCAGTATTTT. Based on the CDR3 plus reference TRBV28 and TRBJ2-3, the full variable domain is DVKVTQSSRYLVKRTGEKVFLECVQDMDHENMFWYRQDPGLGLRLIYFSYDVKMKEKGDIPEGYSVSREKKERFSLILESASTNQTSMYLCASNRHGPLDTQYFGPGTRLTVL.